Below are 26 T cell receptor beta chains sequenced from a single sample in a study of blood T cell repertoires in COVID-19. The table came from immunoSEQ multiplex PCR; TCRdb's copy has only in-frame clones and leaves some out. The sample contains about 220,000 clones, more than 70% of which appear only once. Material: peripheral blood. The source of these receptors is a human donor in a cohort sampled during active COVID-19.

The gene calls are TRBV20-1 and TRBJ2-5, with 8 bases fitting TRBD2. Germline V CDR1 and CDR2: DFQATT, SNEGSKA (reference sequence). J lost 2 bases, V lost 3 bases, and 5 bases had no gene match. The CDR3 spans 14 residues. As DNA, the CDR3 is TGCAGTGCTAGTGCAGCGGGGGTTCAAGAGACCCAGTACTTC. Translating it yields CSASAAGVQETQYF.

The rearrangement links TRBV28 to TRBJ2-7, with D maybe TRBD1 (6 bases). The CDR3 spans 15 residues. The germline V gene encodes CDR1 MDHEN and CDR2 SYDVKM. V was cut by 1 base and J by 9 bases, with 19 bases left in between. CDR3 sequence: CASSLSRGNSPWQYF. CDR3 sequence (DNA): TGTGCCAGCAGTTTATCGAGGGGGAACTCTCCGTGGCAGTACTTC.

This clone was recorded at least ten times. This chain joins TRBV5-6 and TRBJ1-5; D gene ambiguous. There are 14 residues in the CDR3. Germline CDR1 and CDR2: SGHDT and YYEEEE. The V end lost 0 bases, the J end lost 3 bases, and 7 bases lay between the germline ends. CDR3 nucleotide sequence: TGTGCCAGCAGCTTGGGGGCCAACAATCAGCCCCAGCATTTT. Translated, it gives CASSLGANNQPQHF. Full variable domain (outside the CDR3, taken from reference TRBV5-6 and TRBJ1-5): DAGVTQSPTHLIKTRGQQVTLRCSPKSGHDTVSWYQQALGQGPQFIFQYYEEEERQRGNFPDRFSGHQFPNYSSELNVNALLLGDSALYLCASSLGANNQPQHFGDGTRLSIL.

V usage is TRBV5-8 and J usage is TRBJ2-2; 11 positions match TRBD2. V shed 6 bases, J shed 7 bases, and the junction held 8 bases outside the gene matches. Germline values: CDR1 SGHTS, CDR2 YDEGEE. The CDR3 totals 15 residues. The CDR3 DNA follows: TGTGCCAGCATCCTAGCGGGGGGCCAGATCGGGGAGCTGTTTTTT. It yields the protein CASILAGGQIGELFF.

This chain uses TRBV27 with TRBJ1-1, with D unresolved. This CDR3 has 13 residues. Trimming took 3 bases from V and 3 from J, leaving 8 bases between them. Germline CDR1 is MNHEY and CDR2 is SMNVEV (reference sequence). The CDR3 reads CASSLGGDTEAFF. In nucleotides, the CDR3 is TGTGCCAGCAGTTTGGGAGGAGACACTGAAGCTTTCTTT.

The gene calls are TRBV9 and TRBJ1-1; 8 bases match TRBD1. Per germline, CDR1 SGDLS and CDR2 YYNGEE. The trim removed 3 bases at V and 5 bases at J, leaving 21 bases unmatched. This CDR3 comprises 19 residues. The CDR3 sequence: CASSGWGESRTGRRTEAFF. The DNA of the CDR3 is TGTGCCAGCAGCGGGTGGGGGGAATCTCGGACAGGGCGTAGGACTGAAGCTTTCTTT.

The V call is TRBV28, the J call TRBJ1-3; D perhaps matches TRBD1 (5 bases). The V end lost 8 bases, the J end lost 3 bases, and 20 bases lay between the germline ends. The CDR3 length is 16 residues. Germline V CDR1 and CDR2: MDHEN, SYDVKM. CDR3 loop: CASLLMGGEGGNTIYF. For the CDR3, the DNA is TGTGCCAGCCTCCTAATGGGGGGTGAGGGTGGAAACACCATATATTTT.

This clone was picked up many times. This chain links TRBV2 with TRBJ1-6; 7 nucleotides align to TRBD1. The CDR3 contains 14 residues. Germline values: CDR1 SNHLY, CDR2 FYNNEI. V gave up 7 bases and J gave up 7 bases; unmatched junction bases: 7. This CDR3 reads CASTIDRANSPLHF. CDR3 bases: TGTGCCAGCACGATCGACAGGGCCAATTCACCCCTCCACTTT.

The rearrangement uses TRBV10-3 and TRBJ2-1; 12 positions match TRBD1. Germline V gene data show CDR1 as ENHRY and CDR2 as SYGVKD. The CDR3 loop spans 19 amino acids. Trimming removed 3 bases from V and 0 bases from J; junction bases left unmatched: 9. CDR3 DNA: TGTGCCATCAGTGACCCGGGACAGGGGGCTTTTGACTCCTACAATGAGCAGTTCTTC. It encodes CAISDPGQGAFDSYNEQFF.

The gene calls are TRBV25-1 and TRBJ2-1, with 11 nucleotides matching TRBD2. The germline V gene encodes CDR1 MGHDK and CDR2 SYGVNS. With V trimmed by 3 bases and J by 6 bases, 7 bases remained unmatched. The CDR3 sequence is 16 residues long. The CDR3 DNA is TGTGCCAGCAGTGACCCGACTAGCGGGATGTTCAATGAGCAGTTCTTC. It codes for CASSDPTSGMFNEQFF.

V gene TRBV7-9 combines with J gene TRBJ1-1; D gene unclear. V was pared by 2 bases and J by 4 bases, with 11 bases between. The CDR3 spans 14 residues. Germline V gene lookup returns CDR1 SEHNR and CDR2 FQNEAQ (reference sequence). The DNA for the CDR3 is TGTGCCAGCAGCTTAAATGCGGGAGCCACTGAAGCTTTCTTT. This codes for CASSLNAGATEAFF. Variable domain in full (rest from reference TRBV7-9 and TRBJ1-1): DTGVSQNPRHKITKRGQNVTFRCDPISEHNRLYWYRQTLGQGPEFLTYFQNEAQLEKSRLLSDRFSAERPKGSFSTLEIQRTEQGDSAMYLCASSLNAGATEAFFGQGTRLTVV.

The rearrangement joins TRBV14 to TRBJ2-7, with 7 bases matching TRBD2. The CDR3 contains 15 residues. The junction had 9 bases not matched to a gene; V was cut back by 4 bases and J by 3 bases. The germline gives CDR1 SGHDN, CDR2 FVKESK. For the CDR3, the DNA is TGTGCCAGCAGCCCCTTGGGGGGGAACTTCTACGAGCAGTACTTC. Protein product: CASSPLGGNFYEQYF.

The chain has TRBV18 and TRBJ1-2, with 7 positions matching TRBD1. The V gene's germline CDR1 is KGHSH and CDR2 LQKENI. V lost 5 bases, J lost 8 bases, and 14 bases stayed unmatched. This CDR3 contains 15 residues. The CDR3 DNA sequence: TGTGCCAGCTCAGTCATACAGGGGAGTTTAACCGGCTACACCTTC. Encoded protein: CASSVIQGSLTGYTF.

The V call is TRBV19, the J call TRBJ2-7; 9 bases map to TRBD2. The germline gives CDR1 LNHDA, CDR2 SQIVND (reference sequence). CDR3 length: 14 amino acids. Trimming at V came to 5 bases and at J to 2 bases, leaving 4 bases not matched to a gene. The CDR3 reads CASSSSGEAYEQYF. The DNA of the CDR3 is TGTGCCAGTAGTTCTAGCGGGGAGGCCTACGAGCAGTACTTC.

Worth noting for this clone: This CDR3 is also generated by other DNA sequences in the sample. This rearrangement joins TRBV18 to TRBJ1-3; perhaps TRBD1 as D (6 bases). The germline V and J ends were trimmed by 2 bases and 4 bases, with 12 bases remaining between them. CDR1 and CDR2 (germline): KGHSH, LQKENI. This CDR3 region has 15 residues. This CDR3 is CASSPRGTAGNTIYF. As DNA, the CDR3 is TGTGCCAGCTCACCAAGGGGGACGGCGGGAAACACCATATATTTT.

This chain connects TRBV16 to TRBJ2-1; tentative D call: TRBD1 (8 bases). This CDR3 contains 15 residues. The V and J ends lost 4 bases and 7 bases respectively, with 17 bases between them. Germline assignment: CDR1 KGHSY and CDR2 FQNENV. The CDR3 DNA reads TGTGCCAGCAGCCCTCGCACAGGGGGAGGGAATGAGCAGTTCTTC. The encoded protein is CASSPRTGGGNEQFF.

This clone was picked up one time. This chain links TRBV6-5 with TRBJ1-1; 7 bases agree with TRBD1. The CDR3 has 14 residues. The junction had 9 bases not matched to a gene; V was cut back by 6 bases and J by 5 bases. CDR1 is MNHEY, CDR2 SVGAGI, per germline. The CDR3 nucleotides are TGTGCCAGCAGGCGACAGGGAAGAAGGACTGAAGCTTTCTTT. This gives the protein CASRRQGRRTEAFF.

The chain couples TRBV28 to TRBJ2-1; 7 nucleotides line up with TRBD1. Germline CDR1 reads MDHEN; CDR2 reads SYDVKM. The CDR3 runs 14 residues. V shed 6 bases, J shed 4 bases, and the junction held 6 bases outside the gene matches. The CDR3 DNA follows: TGTGCCAGCAGGACCGGGACAGCATACAATGAGCAGTTCTTC. Translation gives CASRTGTAYNEQFF.

The chain couples TRBV27 to TRBJ1-6; TRBD1 matches 9 bases. Germline V gene data show CDR1 as MNHEY and CDR2 as SMNVEV (reference sequence). With 3 bases clipped from V and 6 bases from J, the junction kept 3 bases outside the gene matches. The CDR3 spans 15 residues. The DNA for the CDR3 is TGTGCCAGCAGTTTCTCGGGACAGGGTAATTCACCCCTCCACTTT. This codes for CASSFSGQGNSPLHF.

The chain's CDR3 is CASSTAGADVYEQYF. In DNA form, the CDR3 reads TGTGCCAGCAGCACCGCGGGCGCCGACGTCTACGAGCAGTACTTC. V and J are TRBV7-9 and TRBJ2-7; a weak D match, TRBD2 (5 bases). CDR3 size: 15 residues. Trimming left V 5 bases short and J 3 bases short, with 17 bases between. CDR1 is SEHNR and CDR2 is FQNEAQ in the germline V gene (reference sequence).

The chain is built from TRBV7-9 and TRBJ1-1; D is ambiguous. Germline V gene sequence: CDR1 SEHNR, CDR2 FQNEAQ (reference sequence). The CDR3 runs 12 residues. V was shortened by 5 bases and J by 4 bases, with 8 bases between the two germline ends. This chain's CDR3 is CASSIVPTEAFF. For the CDR3, the DNA is TGTGCCAGCAGCATCGTTCCCACTGAAGCTTTCTTT.

This clone has just one count. The CDR3 nucleotides read TGTGCCAGCAGTTTGGGGCAGATCTATGGCTACACCTTC. Translated, it gives CASSLGQIYGYTF. The V gene is TRBV3-1 (or the pseudogene TRBV3-2), the J gene TRBJ1-2; the D gene is possibly TRBD1 (5 bases). The germline V and J ends were trimmed by 6 bases and 4 bases, with 12 bases remaining between them. From germline, CDR1 is LGHDT and CDR2 YNNKEL (reference sequence). The CDR3 is 13 residues long.

The chain couples TRBV7-2 to TRBJ2-3; tentative D call: TRBD1 (6 bases). This CDR3 spans 15 amino acids. V gave up 3 bases and J gave up 3 bases, with 13 bases separating them. Germline CDR1 and CDR2: SGHTA and FQGNSA. Written as DNA, the CDR3 is TGTGCCAGCAGCTTGGTCCTTCAGGGGACAGATACGCAGTATTTT. Translation: CASSLVLQGTDTQYF.

This chain joins TRBV7-2 and TRBJ2-2; D unclear. The CDR3 sequence is 13 residues long. The V end was cut by 0 bases, the J end by 7 bases, with 6 bases between. CDR1 and CDR2 (germline): SGHTA, FQGNSA. The CDR3 region is CASSLARDGELFF. Here the CDR3 DNA reads TGTGCCAGCAGCTTAGCGCGTGACGGGGAGCTGTTTTTT.

The chain is built from TRBV5-1 and TRBJ1-4; no clear D gene. The CDR3 has 15 amino acids. The germline CDR1 and CDR2 sequences are SGHRS and YFSETQ. V lost 1 base to trimming and J lost 3 bases, with 10 bases between them. The CDR3 region has the DNA TGCGCCAGCAGCTTGATAAGAGACTCTAATGAAAAACTGTTTTTT. It yields the protein CASSLIRDSNEKLFF. The variable domain in full, with the rest retrieved from reference TRBV5-1 and TRBJ1-4, is KAGVTQTPRYLIKTRGQQVTLSCSPISGHRSVSWYQQTPGQGLQFLFEYFSETQRNKGNFPGRFSGRQFSNSRSEMNVSTLELGDSALYLCASSLIRDSNEKLFFGSGTQLSVL.

This chain uses TRBV19 with TRBJ2-1; 7 positions match TRBD2. V lost 3 bases to trimming and J lost 0 bases; unmatched junction nucleotides: 11. Germline-derived CDR1 and CDR2 are LNHDA and SQIVND (reference sequence). The CDR3 runs to 18 residues. The CDR3 coding sequence is TGTGCCAGTAGTATTGGGGTCGGCGGGAGCCTCTCCTACAATGAGCAGTTCTTC. Its protein product is CASSIGVGGSLSYNEQFF.